Below, 31 T cell receptor beta chains from the same sample are listed, as sequenced in a study of T cell repertoires in cytomegalovirus infection. TCRdb independently ran MiXCR on the reads; one entry per CDR3 protein. The table includes around 240,000 distinct CDR3 sequences, 22% detected once. Sequencing was performed on CD8+ T cells from PBMCs. The receptors shown here come from a human donor in good health (CMV status not recorded). Some clones in this sample may be carry-over from other donors' samples.

There are a few counts of this clonotype. The chain carries TRBV12-3 or TRBV12-4 and TRBJ2-2, with D hard to call. V was trimmed by 5 bases and J by 1 base, leaving 5 bases between them. The CDR3 is made up of 13 amino acids. As DNA, the CDR3 is TGTGCCAGCAGTAAGGAGAACACCGGGGAGCTGTTTTTT. Translating gives CASSKENTGELFF.

This chain uses TRBV11-2 with TRBJ2-3; possible D gene TRBD1, 5 bases. V lost 1 base to trimming and J lost 5 bases, with 13 bases between them. This CDR3 region has 15 residues. The V gene's germline CDR1 is SGHAT and CDR2 FQNNGV. CDR3 nucleotides: TGTGCCAGCAGCTTAGTCGGGCAGGGCGGAGATACGCAGTATTTT. The encoded protein is CASSLVGQGGDTQYF. The full variable domain, in which reference TRBV11-2 and TRBJ2-3 provide the parts outside the CDR3, is EAGVAQSPRYKIIEKRQSVAFWCNPISGHATLYWYQQILGQGPKLLIQFQNNGVVDDSQLPKDRFSAERLKGVDSTLKIQPAKLEDSAVYLCASSLVGQGGDTQYFGPGTRLTVL.

The chain recombines TRBV20-1 with TRBJ2-7; a possible D gene is TRBD1 (6 bases). Trimming cost V 3 bases and J 2 bases, with 8 bases left between them. This CDR3 contains 12 residues. CDR1 and CDR2 from the germline V gene are DFQATT and SNEGSKA (reference sequence). The CDR3 loop reads CSARQGTYEQYF. CDR3 in DNA: TGCAGTGCTAGGCAGGGGACCTACGAGCAGTACTTC.

The chain employs TRBV28 and TRBJ2-7; 9 bases line up with TRBD2. The CDR3 extends over 16 amino acids. V shed 2 bases and J 1 base; nucleotides not matched to a gene: 6. Germline values: CDR1 MDHEN, CDR2 SYDVKM. In DNA, the CDR3 is TGTGCCAGCAGTTTACTTGGTAGCGGGGGATCCTACGAGCAGTACTTC. Protein product: CASSLLGSGGSYEQYF. Using reference TRBV28 and TRBJ2-7 for the parts outside the CDR3, the full variable domain is DVKVTQSSRYLVKRTGEKVFLECVQDMDHENMFWYRQDPGLGLRLIYFSYDVKMKEKGDIPEGYSVSREKKERFSLILESASTNQTSMYLCASSLLGSGGSYEQYFGPGTRLTVT.

This clonotype was seen more than once but under ten times. This chain links TRBV29-1 with TRBJ2-7; D is perhaps TRBD1 (6 bases). The V end was cut by 8 bases, the J end by 2 bases, with 16 bases between. This CDR3 has 13 residues. Germline loops: CDR1 SQVTM, CDR2 ANQGSEA. The CDR3 here is CSIKTGVTYEQYF. For the CDR3, the DNA is TGCAGCATCAAGACAGGCGTCACCTACGAGCAGTACTTC.

The chain joins TRBV10-3 to TRBJ1-6; D call uncertain. The CDR3 has 15 residues. The germline V gene has CDR1 ENHRY and CDR2 SYGVKD. V gave up 3 bases and J gave up 1 base, with 7 bases separating them. In DNA form, the CDR3 reads TGTGCCATCAGTGAAGGGCTGTCCTATAATTCACCCCTCCACTTT. Translation: CAISEGLSYNSPLHF.

This clonotype came up a few times. The chain couples TRBV4-3 to TRBJ2-7; 10 nucleotides align to TRBD1. V gave up 5 bases and J gave up 6 bases; unmatched junction bases: 10. The CDR3 contains 15 residues. Per the germline V gene, CDR1 is LGHNA and CDR2 is YSLEER. The CDR3 bases are TGCGCCAGCAGCACATCCGGGACAGGGGTAAGCGAGCAGTACTTC. It specifies CASSTSGTGVSEQYF.

V and J are TRBV28 and TRBJ2-1; 11 bases are shared with TRBD2. Germline loops: CDR1 MDHEN, CDR2 SYDVKM. The length of the CDR3 is 15 residues. Germline trimming cut 3 bases from V and 8 bases from J; bases unmatched to any gene: 6. The CDR3 spells CASSFLSGGVDEQFF. Here the CDR3 DNA reads TGTGCCAGCAGTTTCCTTAGCGGGGGGGTCGATGAGCAGTTCTTC.

This clonotype was seen only a few times. V gene TRBV20-1 combines with J gene TRBJ2-1; 7 nucleotides line up with TRBD2. The V gene end was trimmed by 0 bases and the J gene end by 3 bases; junction bases not matched to a gene: 5. CDR1 is DFQATT and CDR2 is SNEGSKA in the germline V gene (reference sequence). The CDR3 loop spans 15 amino acids. The CDR3 here is CSARDSGLVYNEQFF. In DNA, the CDR3 is TGCAGTGCTAGAGATAGTGGACTAGTCTACAATGAGCAGTTCTTC.

V usage is TRBV6-5 and J usage is TRBJ2-3; D possibly matches TRBD1 or TRBD2 (5 bases each). Germline CDR1 MNHEY, CDR2 SVGAGI. Trimming stripped 2 bases from V and 2 bases from J, with 17 bases between. This CDR3 comprises 17 residues. The CDR3 nucleotides read TGTGCCAGCAGTTACCGGTCGGGGCGGGCGGCCACAGATACGCAGTATTTT. This sequence encodes CASSYRSGRAATDTQYF.

This clonotype was picked up many times. The CDR3 bases are TGTGCCAGCAGCCAGACAGGGGGCGGCACTAATGAAAAACTGTTTTTT. Its protein product is CASSQTGGGTNEKLFF. The chain is built from TRBV7-2 and TRBJ1-4; 10 bases match TRBD1. J was trimmed by 2 bases and V by 5 bases; bases with no gene match: 5. Per the germline V gene, CDR1 is SGHTA and CDR2 is FQGNSA. The CDR3 runs 16 residues.

This clonotype was detected only a few times. The chain combines TRBV6-5 with TRBJ2-3; TRBD2 agrees at 7 bases. The V gene end was trimmed by 2 bases and the J gene end by 4 bases; junction bases not matched to a gene: 0. The CDR3 length is 13 residues. Germline V gene lookup returns CDR1 MNHEY and CDR2 SVGAGI. The CDR3 coding sequence is TGTGCCAGCAGTTACGCGGGGGCAGATACGCAGTATTTT. Translating gives CASSYAGADTQYF.

V is TRBV14 and J is TRBJ1-4; D is ambiguous. CDR3 length equals 12 residues. Germline loops: CDR1 SGHDN, CDR2 FVKESK. With 0 bases removed from V and 10 bases from J, the gap between germline ends came to 6 bases. The CDR3: CASSQDRVKLFF. The CDR3 coding sequence is TGTGCCAGCAGCCAAGATCGGGTAAAACTGTTTTTT.

Only a few counts were recorded for this clonotype. The rearrangement uses TRBV29-1 and TRBJ2-2, with unresolved D. This CDR3 region has 13 residues. Germline V gene sequence: CDR1 SQVTM, CDR2 ANQGSEA. V was shortened by 2 bases and J by 0 bases, with 4 bases between the two germline ends. The CDR3 region is CSVERSNTGELFF. Written as DNA, the CDR3 is TGCAGCGTTGAACGTTCGAACACCGGGGAGCTGTTTTTT.

This clonotype was counted once. This chain connects TRBV2 to TRBJ2-1; 7 bases align to TRBD2. This CDR3 has 15 residues. V lost 6 bases to trimming and J lost 2 bases; unmatched junction nucleotides: 7. Germline V gene sequence: CDR1 SNHLY, CDR2 FYNNEI. DNA of the CDR3: TGTGCCAGCAGCCCATGGGGGGGGGCCTACAATGAGCAGTTCTTC. This gives the protein CASSPWGGAYNEQFF.

V usage is TRBV12-3 or TRBV12-4 and J usage is TRBJ2-7; D perhaps matches TRBD2 (7 bases). Between the trimmed V and J ends, which lost 7 bases and 6 bases, there was a span of 16 bases. CDR3 size: 13 residues. The CDR3 loop is CASNRGAVREQYF. The CDR3 region has the DNA TGTGCCAGCAACCGGGGGGCCGTGCGCGAGCAGTACTTC.

This clonotype has only one observation. This chain uses TRBV14 with TRBJ1-1; tentatively, D is TRBD1 (6 bases). CDR1 is SGHDN, CDR2 FVKESK, per germline. V dropped 0 bases and J dropped 4 bases, with 15 bases sitting between them. CDR3 length: 16 residues. The CDR3 loop is CASSQDLGGASTEAFF. In DNA form, the CDR3 reads TGTGCCAGCAGCCAAGATTTGGGGGGCGCGAGCACTGAAGCTTTCTTT. Combining the CDR3 with reference TRBV14 and TRBJ1-1 gives the whole variable domain EAGVTQFPSHSVIEKGQTVTLRCDPISGHDNLYWYRRVMGKEIKFLLHFVKESKQDESGMPNNRFLAERTGGTYSTLKVQPAELEDSGVYFCASSQDLGGASTEAFFGQGTRLTVV.

The sample holds many counts of this clonotype. V usage is TRBV7-6 and J usage is TRBJ2-1; D is possibly TRBD2 (6 bases). Germline V gene sequence: CDR1 SGHVS, CDR2 FNYEAQ. The CDR3 contains 17 residues. Trimming removed 3 bases at V and 6 bases at J, with 21 bases between. The CDR3 nucleotides are TGTGCCAGCAGCTTGTGGGGGGAACCGGTCACTATCAATGAGCAGTTCTTC. Translating it yields CASSLWGEPVTINEQFF.

This rearrangement joins TRBV20-1 to TRBJ1-1; 7 bases match TRBD1. The J segment lost 2 bases and the V segment lost 6 bases, leaving 15 bases of the junction unmatched. CDR1 and CDR2 from the germline V gene are DFQATT and SNEGSKA (reference sequence). The CDR3 spans 16 residues. CDR3 nucleotide sequence: TGCAGTGCCCCGACAGGGCTTTATCCTTTAAACACTGAAGCTTTCTTT. Translation: CSAPTGLYPLNTEAFF.

Here the CDR3 DNA reads TGTGCCAGCGCAAACGGTAATTCACCCCTCCACTTT. It codes for CASANGNSPLHF. The chain combines TRBV7-6 with TRBJ1-6; D not certain. The CDR3 consists of 12 residues. V was shortened by 8 bases and J by 6 bases, with 8 bases between the two germline ends. CDR1 and CDR2 (germline): SGHVS, FNYEAQ.

This clonotype was seen a handful of times. This rearrangement joins TRBV29-1 to TRBJ1-2; D might be TRBD1 (5 bases). Germline loops: CDR1 SQVTM, CDR2 ANQGSEA. This CDR3 contains 11 residues. V was trimmed by 4 bases and J by 8 bases, leaving 11 bases between them. The CDR3 nucleotides read TGCAGCGTTGTTGGAGGGGAGGGCTACACCTTC. It yields the protein CSVVGGEGYTF.

This clonotype was observed a few times. J is TRBJ2-2 and V is TRBV20-1; D is uncertain. V shed 4 bases and J shed 3 bases, with 3 bases lying between them. Germline-derived CDR1 and CDR2 are DFQATT and SNEGSKA (reference sequence). This CDR3 contains 11 residues. This CDR3 is CSAKYTGELFF. CDR3 nucleotide sequence: TGCAGTGCTAAGTACACCGGGGAGCTGTTTTTT.

This clonotype has only a few counts. The chain links TRBV7-3 to TRBJ2-1, with D perhaps matching TRBD1 or TRBD2 (5 bases each). The CDR3 spans 13 residues. V lost 1 base to trimming and J lost 8 bases, with 9 bases between them. CDR1 and CDR2 (germline): SGHTA, FQGTGA. CDR3 loop: CASSLNLGDEQFF. CDR3 DNA: TGTGCCAGCAGCTTAAATTTGGGGGATGAGCAGTTCTTC.

This clonotype has a count of ten or more. The chain is built from TRBV9 and TRBJ2-1, with 8 nucleotides matching TRBD2. Germline trimming cut 2 bases from V and 7 bases from J; bases unmatched to any gene: 11. The V gene's germline CDR1 is SGDLS and CDR2 YYNGEE. The CDR3 spans 16 residues. The CDR3 loop reads CASSVTGTRNFNEQFF. As DNA, the CDR3 is TGTGCCAGCAGCGTTACCGGGACTAGGAACTTTAATGAGCAGTTCTTC. Together with reference TRBV9 and TRBJ2-1, the CDR3 gives the full variable domain: DSGVTQTPKHLITATGQRVTLRCSPRSGDLSVYWYQQSLDQGLQFLIQYYNGEERAKGNILERFSAQQFPDLHSELNLSSLELGDSALYFCASSVTGTRNFNEQFFGPGTRLTVL.

A word on this clonotype: At one of its ends the junction is not consistent with the germline gene, which may arise from a read error. The rearrangement joins TRBV27 to TRBJ2-1; TRBD2 agrees at 10 bases. The germline V gene has CDR1 MNHEY and CDR2 SMNVEV (reference sequence). CDR3 length equals 15 residues. CDR3 DNA sequence: TGTGCCAGCCTTCCCGCCCCTAGCGGGAGCAATGAGCAGGTCTTC. Translation gives CASLPAPSGSNEQVF.

This sequence joins TRBV6-5 and TRBJ2-7, with D possibly matching TRBD2 (5 bases). V was pared by 2 bases and J by 3 bases, with 8 bases between. This CDR3 has 13 residues. Germline-derived CDR1 and CDR2 are MNHEY and SVGAGI. CDR3 protein: CASSYGESYEQYF. The CDR3 DNA is TGTGCCAGCAGTTACGGGGAGAGCTACGAGCAGTACTTC.

V and J are TRBV28 and TRBJ2-1; D is ambiguous. Germline loops: CDR1 MDHEN, CDR2 SYDVKM. With 3 bases removed from V and 3 bases from J, the gap between germline ends came to 9 bases. The CDR3 has 14 residues. In nucleotides, the CDR3 is TGTGCCAGCAGTTTTGGGGTTGGCTACAATGAGCAGTTCTTC. Protein sequence: CASSFGVGYNEQFF. The full variable domain, with the rest looked up from reference TRBV28 and TRBJ2-1, is DVKVTQSSRYLVKRTGEKVFLECVQDMDHENMFWYRQDPGLGLRLIYFSYDVKMKEKGDIPEGYSVSREKKERFSLILESASTNQTSMYLCASSFGVGYNEQFFGPGTRLTVL.

This chain joins TRBV4-2 and TRBJ2-1; D unresolved. This CDR3 has 12 residues. Trimming removed 0 bases at V and 10 bases at J, with 7 bases between. Germline-derived CDR1 and CDR2 are LGHNA and YNFKEQ. The CDR3: CASSQDGLEQFF. The CDR3 region has the DNA TGTGCCAGCAGCCAAGATGGGTTAGAGCAGTTCTTC.

CDR3 sequence reads: CASRTPSYGYTF. As DNA, the CDR3 is TGTGCCAGCAGGACACCTAGCTATGGCTACACCTTC. J is TRBJ1-2 and V is TRBV5-6; D remains ambiguous. Germline CDR1 SGHDT, CDR2 YYEEEE. V lost 5 bases and J 4 bases, leaving 9 bases between the germline ends. The CDR3 runs to 12 residues.

This sequence joins TRBV6-6 and TRBJ2-1, with 7 bases matching TRBD1. The CDR3 extends over 15 amino acids. The germline V gene has CDR1 MNHNY and CDR2 SVGAGI (reference sequence). V dropped 2 bases and J dropped 3; count of bases not matched to a gene: 4. In DNA, the CDR3 is TGTGCCAGCAGTTACAAGGGGGACAGCTACAATGAGCAGTTCTTC. This encodes CASSYKGDSYNEQFF.

This clonotype was seen at least ten times. V gene TRBV7-2 combines with J gene TRBJ2-2; 12 bases are a match to TRBD1. Trimming cost V 4 bases and J 7 bases; bases outside gene matches: 7. The germline gives CDR1 SGHTA, CDR2 FQGNSA. The CDR3 consists of 16 residues. CDR3 loop: CASSWGQGALGGELFF. The CDR3 bases are TGTGCCAGCAGCTGGGGACAGGGGGCGCTGGGCGGGGAGCTGTTTTTT.